Below, 9 T cell receptor beta chains from the same sample are listed, as sequenced in a study of PD-1 blockade in classical Hodgkin lymphoma. The method was immunoSEQ multiplex PCR; TCRdb's version includes in-frame clones alone and lacks a portion of them. The sample shows about 39,000 clones, 77% of them seen only once. Time point defined: cycle 4 day 1 (C4D1), after six to seven weeks of nivolumab. All patients experienced relapse after autologous stem cell transplantation, and brentuximab vedotin exposure was variable. The sequences come from peripheral blood mononuclear cells (PBMCs), collected before the fourth cycle of nivolumab. Receptors originate from a human donor with classical Hodgkin lymphoma.

This chain joins TRBV7-3 and TRBJ2-7; D gene unclear. Trimming removed 0 bases from V and 2 bases from J, with 14 bases in between. Germline CDR1 and CDR2: SGHTA and FQGTGA. This CDR3 has 16 amino acids. DNA of the CDR3: TGTGCCAGCAGCTTAACGGGCCCGGCCAGCGCCTACGAGCAGTACTTC. Translating it yields CASSLTGPASAYEQYF. The variable domain in full, with the rest retrieved from reference TRBV7-3 and TRBJ2-7, is GAGVSQTPSNKVTEKGKYVELRCDPISGHTALYWYRQSLGQGPEFLIYFQGTGAADDSGLPNDRFFAVRPEGSVSTLKIQRTERGDSAVYLCASSLTGPASAYEQYFGPGTRLTVT.

The gene calls are TRBV5-8 and TRBJ2-5; D gene ambiguous. The V gene's germline CDR1 is SGHTS and CDR2 YDEGEE. V was shortened by 2 bases and J by 4 bases, with 9 bases between the two germline ends. This CDR3 spans 13 amino acids. The CDR3 loop reads CASSLLAGETQYF. CDR3 in DNA: TGTGCCAGCAGCTTACTGGCCGGAGAGACCCAGTACTTC.

The chain employs TRBV6-6 and TRBJ2-7; D is unresolved. CDR3 length: 11 residues. Germline lookup yields CDR1 MNHNY and CDR2 SVGAGI (reference sequence). V lost 10 bases to trimming and J lost 2 bases, with 9 bases between them. Here the CDR3 DNA reads TGTGCCACTCGATCTACCTACGAGCAGTACTTC. It translates to CATRSTYEQYF.

The chain is built from TRBV6-1 and TRBJ1-1; a possible D gene is TRBD1 (5 bases). V was trimmed by 2 bases and J by 0 bases, leaving 19 bases between them. The CDR3 is 18 amino acids. Germline values: CDR1 MNHNS, CDR2 SASEGT. The CDR3 sequence is CASSELGGRLKMNTEAFF. The DNA of the CDR3 is TGTGCCAGCAGTGAACTGGGGGGAAGGCTAAAAATGAACACTGAAGCTTTCTTT.

The chain is built from TRBV4-1 and TRBJ1-1, with TRBD1 matching over 12 bases. Germline V CDR1 and CDR2: MGHRA, YSYEKL. The V gene end was trimmed by 2 bases and the J gene end by 5 bases; junction bases not matched to a gene: 6. The length of the CDR3 is 16 residues. Written as DNA, the CDR3 is TGCGCCAGCAGCCAAACGGGACAGGGGGCTCGGACTGAAGCTTTCTTT. This translates into CASSQTGQGARTEAFF.

V is TRBV27 and J is TRBJ1-5, with no clear D. The V end lost 3 bases, the J end lost 5 bases, and 14 bases lay between the germline ends. CDR1 is MNHEY, CDR2 SMNVEV, per germline (reference sequence). The CDR3 loop spans 15 amino acids. The CDR3 nucleotides read TGTGCCAGCAGTTTTAGTCGGGTCAAAGATCAGCCCCAGCATTTT. Encoded protein: CASSFSRVKDQPQHF.

The chain links TRBV11-2 to TRBJ2-5, with D hard to call. The CDR3 runs 13 residues. V was pared by 4 bases and J by 10 bases, with 16 bases between. Germline values: CDR1 SGHAT, CDR2 FQNNGV. CDR3 residues: CASSSPGVGGQYF. The CDR3 DNA is TGTGCCAGCAGCTCCCCCGGCGTTGGTGGCCAGTACTTC. Supplemented by reference TRBV11-2 and TRBJ2-5, the full variable domain reads EAGVAQSPRYKIIEKRQSVAFWCNPISGHATLYWYQQILGQGPKLLIQFQNNGVVDDSQLPKDRFSAERLKGVDSTLKIQPAKLEDSAVYLCASSSPGVGGQYFGPGTRLLVL.

The CDR3: CASSSRDRVIGENTEAFF. The CDR3 coding sequence is TGTGCCAGCAGCTCCCGGGACAGGGTAATTGGGGAGAACACTGAAGCTTTCTTT. The V call is TRBV4-2, the J call TRBJ1-1; 9 bases fit TRBD1. Per the germline V gene, CDR1 is LGHNA and CDR2 is YNFKEQ. V gave up 5 bases and J gave up 1 base; unmatched junction bases: 14. The CDR3 has 18 residues.

This clone came up a few times. The rearrangement links TRBV27 to TRBJ1-1; D is unclear. The length of the CDR3 is 14 residues. The germline V and J ends were trimmed by 2 bases and 0 bases, with 7 bases remaining between them. From germline, CDR1 is MNHEY and CDR2 SMNVEV (reference sequence). The CDR3 nucleotides read TGTGCCAGCAGTTTAAACCCCTTGAACACTGAAGCTTTCTTT. Protein: CASSLNPLNTEAFF.